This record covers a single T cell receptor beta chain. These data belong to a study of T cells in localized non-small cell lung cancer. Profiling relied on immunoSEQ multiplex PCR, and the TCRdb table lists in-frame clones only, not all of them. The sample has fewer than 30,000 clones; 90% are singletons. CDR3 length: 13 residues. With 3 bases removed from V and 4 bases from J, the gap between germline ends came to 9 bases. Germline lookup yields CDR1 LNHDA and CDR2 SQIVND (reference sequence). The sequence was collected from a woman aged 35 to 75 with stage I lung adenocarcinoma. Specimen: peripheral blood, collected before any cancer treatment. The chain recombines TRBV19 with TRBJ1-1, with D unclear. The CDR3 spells CASSMVGGTEAFF. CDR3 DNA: TGTGCCAGTAGTATGGTAGGCGGCACTGAAGCTTTCTTT.